The 29 T cell receptor beta chains below come from one sample, sequenced in a study of blood T cell repertoires in COVID-19. TCRdb keeps only in-frame clones here, not all; method: immunoSEQ multiplex PCR. The sample has 200,000 to 300,000 clones, around 88% seen once. The sample comprised peripheral blood. Receptor source: a woman aged 30 to 39 who had recovered from COVID-19.

The chain carries TRBV20-1 and TRBJ2-5, with 9 nucleotides matching TRBD2. The CDR3 extends over 15 amino acids. Unmatched junction bases numbered 7, after V lost 3 bases and J lost 2 bases. In germline, CDR1 is DFQATT, CDR2 SNEGSKA (reference sequence). CDR3 nucleotide sequence: TGCAGTGCTAGTAGTAGCGGGGGCCTGCAAGAGACCCAGTACTTC. This sequence encodes CSASSSGGLQETQYF.

The rearrangement uses TRBV5-4 and TRBJ2-1; 11 nucleotides align to TRBD2. V lost 3 bases, J lost 7 bases, and 6 bases stayed unmatched. The V gene's germline CDR1 is SGHNT and CDR2 YYREEE (reference sequence). The CDR3 loop spans 15 amino acids. The CDR3 sequence is CASSSVAGGQNEQFF. For the CDR3, the DNA is TGTGCCAGCAGCTCCGTAGCGGGGGGGCAGAATGAGCAGTTCTTC.

The chain couples TRBV11-2 to TRBJ2-7; 7 bases fit TRBD2. The CDR3 sequence is 16 residues long. Germline-derived CDR1 and CDR2 are SGHAT and FQNNGV. Unmatched junction bases numbered 12, after V lost 5 bases and J lost 2 bases. Here the CDR3 DNA reads TGTGCCAGCAGCGCCCTGGGCTGGACTAGGACCTACGAGCAGTACTTC. Translated, it gives CASSALGWTRTYEQYF. Based on the CDR3 plus reference TRBV11-2 and TRBJ2-7, the full variable domain is EAGVAQSPRYKIIEKRQSVAFWCNPISGHATLYWYQQILGQGPKLLIQFQNNGVVDDSQLPKDRFSAERLKGVDSTLKIQPAKLEDSAVYLCASSALGWTRTYEQYFGPGTRLTVT.

The J gene is TRBJ2-2, the V gene TRBV3-1 (or the pseudogene TRBV3-2); D call uncertain. The length of the CDR3 is 14 residues. Trimming shortened V by 4 bases and J by 7 bases, and 13 bases separated the two germline ends. CDR1 is LGHDT, CDR2 YNNKEL, per germline (reference sequence). The CDR3 protein is CASSPGYKVGELFF. In DNA form, the CDR3 reads TGTGCCAGCAGCCCCGGGTATAAGGTCGGGGAGCTGTTTTTT.

The CDR3 nucleotides are TGTGCCTGGAGTAGAATAGCGGGGTTCACAGATACGCAGTATTTT. Translating gives CAWSRIAGFTDTQYF. The V and J genes are TRBV30 and TRBJ2-3, with TRBD2 matching over 8 bases. Trimming cost V 2 bases and J 2 bases; bases outside gene matches: 6. The CDR3 has 15 amino acids. The germline V gene encodes CDR1 GTSNPN and CDR2 SVGIG (reference sequence).

CDR3 DNA: TGTGCCAGCAGCGTTATGCCCCCGGGACAGGGGTCTGGAAACACCATATATTTT. It encodes CASSVMPPGQGSGNTIYF. V usage is TRBV9 and J usage is TRBJ1-3; TRBD1 aligns across 10 bases. J gave up 1 base and V 2 bases, and 9 bases lay outside the gene matches. This CDR3 spans 18 amino acids. Germline lookup yields CDR1 SGDLS and CDR2 YYNGEE.

J is TRBJ1-1 and V is TRBV9, with a tentative D call TRBD1 (6 bases). The V and J ends lost 2 bases and 6 bases respectively, with 17 bases between them. Germline loops: CDR1 SGDLS, CDR2 YYNGEE. The CDR3 is 15 amino acids. The CDR3 DNA follows: TGTGCCAGCAGCGTGGCCGGGACAATCGGCCCTGAAGCTTTCTTT. Translating it yields CASSVAGTIGPEAFF.

The rearrangement uses TRBV3-1 (or the pseudogene TRBV3-2) and TRBJ2-3; 8 nucleotides line up with TRBD1. Germline CDR1 LGHDT, CDR2 YNNKEL (reference sequence). The length of the CDR3 is 18 residues. V shed 3 bases, J shed 5 bases, and the junction held 16 bases outside the gene matches. Here the CDR3 DNA reads TGTGCCAGCAGCCACAGGATGGTTCCAGGGGGCGTAGGAGATACGCAGTATTTT. It translates to CASSHRMVPGGVGDTQYF.

The CDR3 sequence is CASSSSTRQGETQYF. The CDR3 nucleotides read TGCGCCAGCAGTTCCTCAACGAGGCAGGGAGAGACCCAGTACTTC. The V gene is TRBV5-1, the J gene TRBJ2-5, with a tentative D call TRBD1 (5 bases). V dropped 5 bases and J dropped 4 bases, with 18 bases sitting between them. Germline V lookup: CDR1 SGHRS, CDR2 YFSETQ. The CDR3 spans 15 residues. Full variable domain (rest looked up from reference TRBV5-1 and TRBJ2-5): KAGVTQTPRYLIKTRGQQVTLSCSPISGHRSVSWYQQTPGQGLQFLFEYFSETQRNKGNFPGRFSGRQFSNSRSEMNVSTLELGDSALYLCASSSSTRQGETQYFGPGTRLLVL.

The chain employs TRBV7-9 and TRBJ1-1, with D perhaps matching TRBD1 (5 bases). CDR1 is SEHNR and CDR2 is FQNEAQ in the germline V gene (reference sequence). This CDR3 spans 14 amino acids. V lost 6 bases and J 4 bases, leaving 15 bases between the germline ends. The CDR3: CASSAWGEVTEAFF. The CDR3 DNA reads as TGTGCCAGCAGTGCTTGGGGGGAAGTCACTGAAGCTTTCTTT.

V usage is TRBV24-1 and J usage is TRBJ2-3; 10 bases fit TRBD1. V dropped 3 bases and J dropped 5; count of bases not matched to a gene: 7. The CDR3 totals 16 residues. CDR1 and CDR2 (germline): KGHDR, SFDVKD. In DNA, the CDR3 is TGTGCCACCAGTGATACCGGGACAGGGGCACGAGATACGCAGTATTTT. Residues: CATSDTGTGARDTQYF.

This clone was seen once. V usage is TRBV2 and J usage is TRBJ2-3, with 12 positions matching TRBD2. This CDR3 has 15 amino acids. V shed 6 bases, J shed 2 bases, and the junction held 3 bases outside the gene matches. The germline CDR1 and CDR2 sequences are SNHLY and FYNNEI. DNA for the CDR3: TGTGCCAGCAGAGGACTAGCGGGGATCACAGATACGCAGTATTTT. This gives the protein CASRGLAGITDTQYF.

The CDR3 nucleotides read TGTGCCAGCATGGCAGGGATTGGGGACTATGGCTACACCTTC. It yields the protein CASMAGIGDYGYTF. This rearrangement joins TRBV6-5 to TRBJ1-2; D possibly corresponds to TRBD1 (5 bases). The CDR3 is 14 amino acids. V was cut by 7 bases and J by 3 bases, with 15 bases left in between. Per the germline V gene, CDR1 is MNHEY and CDR2 is SVGAGI.

This clone has a handful of counts. V usage is TRBV7-9 and J usage is TRBJ2-3; D gene ambiguous. Germline V CDR1 and CDR2: SEHNR, FQNEAQ (reference sequence). Trimming pared 1 base from V and 3 bases from J, leaving 14 bases between. The CDR3 length is 16 residues. CDR3 region: CASSLGEFSITDTQYF. The CDR3 coding sequence is TGTGCCAGCAGCTTAGGCGAGTTTAGTATTACAGATACGCAGTATTTT.

V usage is TRBV7-7 and J usage is TRBJ2-1; D not certain. V was cut by 3 bases and J by 5 bases, with 8 bases left in between. The germline gives CDR1 SSHAT, CDR2 FNYEAQ (reference sequence). CDR3 length: 13 amino acids. The CDR3 DNA reads TGTGCCAGCAGCTTTTCGCGCAACAATGAGCAGTTCTTC. It is translated as CASSFSRNNEQFF.

V is TRBV10-1 and J is TRBJ2-7; D possibly corresponds to TRBD1 (5 bases). CDR3 length: 15 residues. V lost 0 bases and J lost 9, with 18 bases in between. CDR1 is WNHNN and CDR2 is SYGVQD in the germline V gene (reference sequence). CDR3 residues: CASSESGDGRQGQYF. The CDR3 nucleotides are TGCGCCAGCAGTGAGTCAGGAGATGGTAGGCAGGGGCAGTACTTC.

The chain is built from TRBV7-2 and TRBJ2-7, with 12 bases identical to TRBD2. The J segment lost 6 bases and the V segment lost 1 base, leaving 1 base of the junction unmatched. This CDR3 has 14 residues. The germline gives CDR1 SGHTA, CDR2 FQGNSA. The CDR3 is CASSLGLAGAEQYF. CDR3 DNA sequence: TGTGCCAGCAGCTTAGGACTAGCGGGGGCCGAGCAGTACTTC.

The genes are TRBV12-3 or TRBV12-4 and TRBJ2-7; D possibly corresponds to TRBD2 (6 bases). The length of the CDR3 is 13 residues. Trimming cost V 2 bases and J 7 bases, with 12 bases left between them. CDR3 sequence (DNA): TGTGCCAGCAGTTTAAGGCAGGGAGGTGAGCAGTACTTC. Protein: CASSLRQGGEQYF.

The chain employs TRBV24-1 and TRBJ2-3; D is possibly TRBD1 (5 bases). V lost 4 bases and J 7 bases, leaving 11 bases between the germline ends. Germline V gene sequence: CDR1 KGHDR, CDR2 SFDVKD. The CDR3 has 13 amino acids. The CDR3 is CATSDRVSYTQYF. The CDR3 DNA reads as TGTGCCACCAGTGACAGGGTTTCATATACGCAGTATTTT.

CDR3 DNA sequence: TGTGCCAGCAGTTACCTGTCCAGAAATCAGCCCCAGCATTTT. It is translated as CASSYLSRNQPQHF. V is TRBV6-2 or TRBV6-3 and J is TRBJ1-5; D uncertain. This CDR3 is built from 14 residues. Per the germline V gene, CDR1 is MNHEY and CDR2 is SVGEGT. V dropped 2 bases and J dropped 4 bases, with 9 bases sitting between them.

This clone was recorded only once. The genes are TRBV2 and TRBJ2-3, with a possible D match to TRBD2 (5 bases). V lost 5 bases, J lost 7 bases, and 13 bases lay in between. Germline CDR1 is SNHLY and CDR2 is FYNNEI. This CDR3 is built from 13 residues. CDR3 sequence (DNA): TGTGCCAGCAGTCGGGGATCGGGTAATACGCAGTATTTT. It specifies CASSRGSGNTQYF. Using reference TRBV2 and TRBJ2-3 for the parts outside the CDR3, the full variable domain is EPEVTQTPSHQVTQMGQEVILRCVPISNHLYFYWYRQILGQKVEFLVSFYNNEISEKSEIFDDQFSVERPDGSNFTLKIRSTKLEDSAMYFCASSRGSGNTQYFGPGTRLTVL.

CDR3 in amino acids: CATSDLEDREEGNEKLFF. CDR3 DNA: TGTGCCACCAGTGATTTGGAGGACAGGGAGGAGGGTAATGAAAAACTGTTTTTT. The chain joins TRBV24-1 to TRBJ1-4, with 8 bases that match TRBD1. Germline V gene data show CDR1 as KGHDR and CDR2 as SFDVKD. This CDR3 contains 18 residues. Germline trimming cut 0 bases from V and 4 bases from J; bases unmatched to any gene: 9.

V and J are TRBV11-2 and TRBJ2-7; no reliable D call. Germline V lookup: CDR1 SGHAT, CDR2 FQNNGV. The CDR3 runs 13 residues. The V end was cut by 3 bases, the J end by 2 bases, with 8 bases between. The CDR3 nucleotides read TGTGCCAGCAGCTTTTCCTCCGCCTACGAGCAGTACTTC. The encoded protein is CASSFSSAYEQYF.

The sample holds a few counts of this clone. The V call is TRBV6-2 or TRBV6-3, the J call TRBJ1-2, with TRBD1 matching over 9 bases. V lost 5 bases to trimming and J lost 2 bases; unmatched junction nucleotides: 6. The CDR3 loop spans 15 amino acids. Per germline, CDR1 MNHEY and CDR2 SVGEGT. In DNA form, the CDR3 reads TGTGCCAGCAGTGATCCGGGACAGGGAAACTATGGCTACACCTTC. This sequence encodes CASSDPGQGNYGYTF.

The genes are TRBV3-1 (or the pseudogene TRBV3-2) and TRBJ1-1; D gene unclear. The CDR3 runs to 15 residues. Per germline, CDR1 LGHDT and CDR2 YNNKEL (reference sequence). V lost 0 bases and J 5 bases, leaving 13 bases between the germline ends. The CDR3 is CASSQDSGMWTEAFF. CDR3 sequence (DNA): TGTGCCAGCAGCCAAGATTCCGGGATGTGGACTGAAGCTTTCTTT.

The gene calls are TRBV2 and TRBJ1-2; D is unresolved. V lost 3 bases, J lost 5 bases, and 13 bases lay in between. Germline loops: CDR1 SNHLY, CDR2 FYNNEI. The CDR3 covers 14 residues. The CDR3 region is CASSDAGIVYGYTF. CDR3 coding DNA: TGTGCCAGCAGTGACGCGGGAATCGTATATGGCTACACCTTC.

The V gene is TRBV6-5, the J gene TRBJ1-3; maybe TRBD1 (5 bases). This CDR3 spans 13 amino acids. Germline V CDR1 and CDR2: MNHEY, SVGAGI. The V gene lost 7 bases and the J gene lost 4 bases, with 11 bases spanning the gap. The CDR3 region has the DNA TGTGCCAGCAAGGGTGGGGCGGGAAACACCATATATTTT. Translating gives CASKGGAGNTIYF.

The rearrangement links TRBV6-6 to TRBJ2-2; TRBD1 matches 11 bases. The germline V gene has CDR1 MNHNY and CDR2 SVGAGI (reference sequence). V shed 1 base and J 6 bases; nucleotides not matched to a gene: 1. This CDR3 contains 15 residues. The CDR3 nucleotides read TGTGCCAGCAGTTACTTGGACAGGGGGCCCGGGGAGCTGTTTTTT. Protein sequence: CASSYLDRGPGELFF.

The chain has TRBV5-1 and TRBJ1-5; 7 bases match TRBD1. V lost 1 base to trimming and J lost 5 bases; unmatched junction nucleotides: 0. The CDR3 has 13 amino acids. Germline V gene sequence: CDR1 SGHRS, CDR2 YFSETQ. CDR3 loop: CASSLTGDQPQHF. DNA of the CDR3: TGCGCCAGCAGCTTGACAGGGGATCAGCCCCAGCATTTT.